This TCR beta chain was identified in a study of cytomegalovirus exposure and HLA in healthy donors. Libraries were prepared by immunoSEQ multiplex PCR; TCRdb keeps only in-frame clonotypes and omits some of them. The sample gives some 130,000 clones, approximately 90% of which show up once; about 6.3% is in the top ten. The sequencing sample was made of PBMCs. The TCR originated in a woman between 18 and 29 years old in good health and CMV-seropositive.

In nucleotides, the CDR3 is TGTGCCTGGATCAGTAACACTGAAGCTTTCTTT. The encoded protein is CAWISNTEAFF. The gene calls are TRBV30 and TRBJ1-1; D remains ambiguous. CDR1 is GTSNPN and CDR2 is SVGIG in the germline V gene (reference sequence). The V gene lost 4 bases and the J gene lost 2 bases, with 5 bases spanning the gap. This CDR3 spans 11 amino acids. Using reference TRBV30 and TRBJ1-1 for the parts outside the CDR3, the full variable domain is SQTIHQWPATLVQPVGSPLSLECTVEGTSNPNLYWYRQAAGRGLQLLFYSVGIGQISSEVPQNLSASRPQDRQFILSSKKLLLSDSGFYLCAWISNTEAFFGQGTRLTVV.